This entry is about one T cell receptor (beta chain). This sample was included in a study of blood T cell repertoires in COVID-19. Study as a whole: Sites in the United States, Italy and Spain provided acute and convalescent COVID-19 samples. T cells, B-cell-depleted T cells, or PBMCs supplied cDNA or gDNA.

J lost 7 bases, V lost 5 bases, and 10 bases had no gene match. The CDR3 has 17 residues. The germline CDR1 and CDR2 sequences are PRHDT and FYEKMQ (reference sequence). In the source study's methods: The authors estimated nucleated cell counts from reference gene primer amplification. Profiling relied on immunoSEQ multiplex PCR, and the TCRdb table lists in-frame clones only, not all of them. V and J calls and clone size come straight from that table; D and trimming were deduced from the DNA. In the table there are about 83,000 clones, more than 85% of which are singletons. The chain carries TRBV13 and TRBJ2-1, with TRBD2 identical over 14 bases. Source material: peripheral blood. The sequence was collected from an older man with active or convalescent COVID-19. The CDR3 spells CASSPWGLAGEINEQFF. The DNA for the CDR3 is TGTGCCAGCAGCCCTTGGGGACTAGCGGGAGAGATAAATGAGCAGTTCTTC. Complete variable domain (other parts from reference TRBV13 and TRBJ2-1): AAGVIQSPRHLIKEKRETATLKCYPIPRHDTVYWYQQGPGQDPQFLISFYEKMQSDKGSIPDRFSAQQFSDYHSELNMSSLELGDSALYFCASSPWGLAGEINEQFFGPGTRLTVL.